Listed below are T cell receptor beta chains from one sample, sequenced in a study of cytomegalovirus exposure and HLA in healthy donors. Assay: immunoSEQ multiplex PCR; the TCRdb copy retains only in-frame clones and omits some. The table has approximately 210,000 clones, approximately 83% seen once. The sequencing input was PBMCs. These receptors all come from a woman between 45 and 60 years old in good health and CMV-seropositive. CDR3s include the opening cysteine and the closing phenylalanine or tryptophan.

cdr3_aa: CASRESLSYNEQFF
v_call: TRBV27
j_call: TRBJ2-1

cdr3_aa: CSSSFSDGDRVVSGELFF
v_call: TRBV7-9
j_call: TRBJ2-2

cdr3_aa: CASTPPGGEQYF
v_call: TRBV5-1
j_call: TRBJ2-7

cdr3_aa: CASSLGGGSNEQYF
v_call: TRBV5-1
j_call: TRBJ2-7

cdr3_aa: CASGLGGDYGYTF
v_call: TRBV12-5
j_call: TRBJ1-2

cdr3_aa: CASSPGLGRDEQYF
v_call: TRBV18
j_call: TRBJ2-7

cdr3_aa: CASSWGIRRWEGRTDTQYF
v_call: TRBV23-1
j_call: TRBJ2-3

cdr3_aa: CASSTGGGVDTQYF
v_call: TRBV5-1
j_call: TRBJ2-3

cdr3_aa: CASSPSFGELFF
v_call: TRBV4-2
j_call: TRBJ2-2

cdr3_aa: CASSLAGGSGYTF
v_call: TRBV28
j_call: TRBJ1-2

cdr3_aa: CAISGGVGGRAEAFF
v_call: TRBV10-3
j_call: TRBJ1-1

cdr3_aa: CASSPEAAYEQYF
v_call: TRBV6-1
j_call: TRBJ2-7

cdr3_aa: CASSLAIGVGETQYF
v_call: TRBV5-1
j_call: TRBJ2-5